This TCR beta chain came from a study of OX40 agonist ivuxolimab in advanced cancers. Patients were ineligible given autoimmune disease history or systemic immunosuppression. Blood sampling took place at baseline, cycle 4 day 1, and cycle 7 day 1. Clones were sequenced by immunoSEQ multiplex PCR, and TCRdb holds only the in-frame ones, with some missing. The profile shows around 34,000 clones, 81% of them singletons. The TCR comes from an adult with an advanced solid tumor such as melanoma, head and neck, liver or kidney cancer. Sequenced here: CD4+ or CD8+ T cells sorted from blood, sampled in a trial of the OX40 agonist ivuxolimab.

CDR3 nucleotides: TGTGCCAGCAGCCATAGCGGCAGCTCCTACAATGAGCAGTTCTTC. It yields the protein CASSHSGSSYNEQFF. The V call is TRBV7-3, the J call TRBJ2-1; D possibly corresponds to TRBD2 (6 bases). Germline CDR1 and CDR2: SGHTA and FQGTGA. The CDR3 has 15 residues. Trimming cost V 5 bases and J 0 bases, with 11 bases left between them.